These 24 T cell receptor beta chains were all obtained from the same sample, sequenced in a study of blood T cell repertoires in COVID-19. TCRdb's copy holds only in-frame clones and misses some; the assay was immunoSEQ multiplex PCR. This sample carries some 190,000 clones, 70% to 85% of them seen once, and the ten largest clones take roughly an eighth. Sequencing was performed on peripheral blood. The source of these receptors is a woman aged 45-65 years with acute or convalescent COVID-19.

Comment on this clone: In the same sample, other DNA sequences code for this CDR3. This chain links TRBV6-5 with TRBJ1-1; D is unclear. The CDR3 consists of 12 residues. Germline lookup yields CDR1 MNHEY and CDR2 SVGAGI. The V end lost 2 bases, the J end lost 6 bases, and 7 bases lay between the germline ends. CDR3 amino acids: CASSYGGAEAFF. CDR3 in DNA: TGTGCCAGCAGTTACGGAGGAGCTGAAGCTTTCTTT.

In this sample, this clone turned up a few times. V and J are TRBV19 and TRBJ1-5, with D perhaps matching TRBD1 (5 bases). The V end was cut by 5 bases, the J end by 0 bases, with 17 bases between. The CDR3 runs to 17 residues. The germline CDR1 and CDR2 sequences are LNHDA and SQIVND (reference sequence). CDR3 region: CASSASLGGFSNQPQHF. CDR3 nucleotides: TGTGCCAGTAGTGCCTCCTTGGGGGGTTTTAGCAATCAGCCCCAGCATTTT.

The gene calls are TRBV27 and TRBJ2-7, with a tentative D call TRBD1 (5 bases). Trimming took off 8 bases at V and 3 bases at J, with 8 bases between the two ends. Germline CDR1 MNHEY, CDR2 SMNVEV (reference sequence). The length of the CDR3 is 11 residues. CDR3 DNA sequence: TGTGCCAGCGGTAGGGGCTACGAGCAGTACTTC. This sequence encodes CASGRGYEQYF.

The chain is built from TRBV5-4 and TRBJ2-1, with 9 bases aligning to TRBD1. Losses at the gene ends were 0 bases for V and 7 bases for J; bases not matched to a gene: 2. Germline CDR1 reads SGHNT; CDR2 reads YYREEE (reference sequence). CDR3 size: 14 residues. The CDR3 is CASSLEGTGNEQFF. The CDR3 nucleotides read TGTGCCAGCAGCTTGGAAGGGACAGGGAATGAGCAGTTCTTC.

This clone has only a few counts. The chain recombines TRBV18 with TRBJ1-2; D remains unclear. In germline, CDR1 is KGHSH, CDR2 LQKENI. V was pared by 3 bases and J by 5 bases, with 13 bases between. The CDR3 totals 14 residues. CDR3 amino acids: CASSPSTAGYGYTF. The CDR3 DNA is TGTGCCAGCTCACCCTCGACCGCCGGGTATGGCTACACCTTC.

In this sample, this clone turned up a few times. The chain has TRBV6-5 and TRBJ1-5; D is unclear. Germline CDR1 and CDR2: MNHEY and SVGAGI. The CDR3 extends over 15 amino acids. V shed 7 bases and J shed 5 bases, with 18 bases lying between them. CDR3 residues: CASTPRWSVDQPQHF. The DNA of the CDR3 is TGTGCCAGCACCCCCCGATGGTCAGTGGATCAGCCCCAGCATTTT.

V usage is TRBV6-5 and J usage is TRBJ1-5; 10 positions match TRBD1. The length of the CDR3 is 16 residues. V lost 4 bases to trimming and J lost 3 bases; unmatched junction nucleotides: 6. The germline CDR1 and CDR2 sequences are MNHEY and SVGAGI. The CDR3 protein is CASSSPGQGINQPQHF. CDR3 sequence (DNA): TGTGCCAGCAGTTCCCCGGGACAGGGGATCAATCAGCCCCAGCATTTT.

This chain connects TRBV27 to TRBJ2-1, with D possibly being TRBD1 (5 bases). Germline assignment: CDR1 MNHEY and CDR2 SMNVEV (reference sequence). Trimming took off 6 bases at V and 4 bases at J, with 10 bases between the two ends. This CDR3 has 13 residues. CDR3 nucleotides: TGTGCCAGCAGCATGGGGCGATACAATGAGCAGTTCTTC. Translated: CASSMGRYNEQFF.

The chain uses TRBV28 and TRBJ2-3; TRBD2 matches at 12 bases. Per germline, CDR1 MDHEN and CDR2 SYDVKM. The ends lost 5 bases at V and 0 bases at J; junction bases unmatched: 0. CDR3 size: 15 residues. CDR3: CASSGLAGSTDTQYF. CDR3 coding DNA: TGTGCCAGCAGTGGACTAGCGGGGAGCACAGATACGCAGTATTTT.

The rearrangement links TRBV9 to TRBJ2-5, with 11 bases aligning to TRBD2. Germline V lookup: CDR1 SGDLS, CDR2 YYNGEE. CDR3 length: 14 residues. Germline trimming cut 3 bases from V and 5 bases from J; bases unmatched to any gene: 3. CDR3 sequence reads: CASSDLAGGETQYF. The CDR3 DNA is TGTGCCAGCAGCGACCTAGCGGGAGGCGAGACCCAGTACTTC.

This chain joins TRBV5-1 and TRBJ2-1; 9 positions agree with TRBD2. The V and J ends lost 4 bases and 15 bases, in that order; junction bases with no gene match: 11. The germline gives CDR1 SGHRS, CDR2 YFSETQ. CDR3 length equals 13 residues. CDR3 sequence reads: CASSATSGLRSFF. The CDR3 DNA is TGCGCCAGCAGCGCTACTAGCGGGCTCCGGTCGTTCTTC.

This clone was seen just once. This chain joins TRBV5-4 and TRBJ2-2; D is perhaps TRBD2 (5 bases). Trimming cost V 1 base and J 5 bases, with 6 bases left between them. This CDR3 spans 13 amino acids. Germline CDR1 and CDR2: SGHNT and YYREEE (reference sequence). The chain's CDR3 is CASSLTGTGELFF. In nucleotides, the CDR3 is TGTGCCAGCAGCTTGACGGGAACCGGGGAGCTGTTTTTT.

The chain links TRBV12-3 or TRBV12-4 to TRBJ1-2; 7 bases line up with TRBD1. This CDR3 is 13 amino acids long. V lost 8 bases to trimming and J lost 6 bases; unmatched junction nucleotides: 9. CDR3 protein: CASSPGTVHGYTF. The DNA of the CDR3 is TGTGCCAGCTCGCCCGGGACAGTGCATGGCTACACCTTC.

J is TRBJ2-2 and V is TRBV28; the match to TRBD2 covers 14 bases. This CDR3 is built from 16 residues. With V trimmed by 6 bases and J by 5 bases, 5 bases remained unmatched. CDR1 is MDHEN and CDR2 is SYDVKM in the germline V gene. The DNA for the CDR3 is TGTGCCAGCAGGGGACTAGCGGGAGTTCGAACCGGGGAGCTGTTTTTT. Its translation: CASRGLAGVRTGELFF. The entire variable domain, with the rest obtained from reference TRBV28 and TRBJ2-2, is as follows: DVKVTQSSRYLVKRTGEKVFLECVQDMDHENMFWYRQDPGLGLRLIYFSYDVKMKEKGDIPEGYSVSREKKERFSLILESASTNQTSMYLCASRGLAGVRTGELFFGEGSRLTVL.

The chain joins TRBV27 to TRBJ1-5; TRBD1 agrees at 7 bases. The V gene's germline CDR1 is MNHEY and CDR2 SMNVEV (reference sequence). Trimming at V came to 6 bases and at J to 1 base, leaving 21 bases not matched to a gene. This CDR3 spans 20 amino acids. CDR3 residues: CASSPMSYGLRQGSNQPQHF. CDR3 nucleotide sequence: TGTGCCAGCAGCCCTATGTCCTATGGCCTTCGACAGGGAAGCAATCAGCCCCAGCATTTT.

J is TRBJ1-6 and V is TRBV7-2, with D possibly TRBD1 on 5 matching bases. The CDR3 is 13 amino acids. The germline V gene has CDR1 SGHTA and CDR2 FQGNSA. V was pared by 6 bases and J by 5 bases, with 8 bases between. This CDR3 reads CASRTDHNSPLHF. CDR3 nucleotides: TGTGCCAGCAGGACAGATCATAATTCACCCCTCCACTTT.

The chain recombines TRBV30 with TRBJ1-4; 7 bases are shared with TRBD1. The CDR3 extends over 13 amino acids. Germline values: CDR1 GTSNPN, CDR2 SVGIG (reference sequence). Germline trimming cut 7 bases from V and 3 bases from J; bases unmatched to any gene: 5. The CDR3 protein is CASQGGANEKLFF. The DNA of the CDR3 is TGTGCCTCTCAGGGGGGAGCTAATGAAAAACTGTTTTTT.

This clone has more than one count but fewer than ten. This rearrangement joins TRBV21-1 to TRBJ1-2; the table names TRBD1, a call not compared with the DNA. TRBV21-1 is listed as a pseudogene. This CDR3 is built from 15 residues. In DNA form, the CDR3 reads TGTGCCAGCAGCAAAGGGGACACCTACAGCGATGGCTACACCTTC. Translation gives CASSKGDTYSDGYTF.

The table lists this clone with a few counts. The chain is built from TRBV6-6 and TRBJ1-2; D is perhaps TRBD1 (6 bases). The CDR3 length is 14 residues. Trimming cost V 3 bases and J 7 bases, with 15 bases left between them. Germline CDR1 and CDR2: MNHNY and SVGAGI (reference sequence). Written as DNA, the CDR3 is TGTGCCAGCAGTTATGGAGAACAGGGCCGTGGCTACACCTTC. Residues: CASSYGEQGRGYTF.

This clone was seen only once. The chain couples TRBV27 to TRBJ2-7; 8 bases align to TRBD1. CDR3 length equals 15 residues. Trimming at V came to 5 bases and at J to 4 bases, leaving 10 bases not matched to a gene. The germline gives CDR1 MNHEY, CDR2 SMNVEV (reference sequence). DNA for the CDR3: TGTGCCAGCAGTGCTCTCGGGACAGGAGGGTACGAGCAGTACTTC. Translating gives CASSALGTGGYEQYF.

This chain joins TRBV24-1 and TRBJ1-5; D unclear. CDR1 and CDR2 (germline): KGHDR, SFDVKD. V lost 4 bases and J lost 6, with 6 bases in between. This CDR3 region has 12 residues. The CDR3 sequence is CATSDTGQPQHF. The CDR3 DNA reads as TGTGCCACCAGTGACACGGGTCAGCCCCAGCATTTT.

The chain has TRBV28 and TRBJ1-1; no definite D call. Trimming took off 6 bases at V and 3 bases at J, with 11 bases between the two ends. Germline loops: CDR1 MDHEN, CDR2 SYDVKM. This CDR3 has 13 residues. CDR3 residues: CASRAPSYTEAFF. CDR3 coding DNA: TGTGCCAGCAGGGCTCCGTCCTACACTGAAGCTTTCTTT. Based on the CDR3 plus reference TRBV28 and TRBJ1-1, the full variable domain is DVKVTQSSRYLVKRTGEKVFLECVQDMDHENMFWYRQDPGLGLRLIYFSYDVKMKEKGDIPEGYSVSREKKERFSLILESASTNQTSMYLCASRAPSYTEAFFGQGTRLTVV.

This chain connects TRBV29-1 to TRBJ2-7; the D gene is possibly TRBD2 (5 bases). With 6 bases removed from V and 4 bases from J, the gap between germline ends came to 10 bases. CDR1 is SQVTM and CDR2 is ANQGSEA in the germline V gene. The CDR3 sequence is 11 residues long. CDR3 bases: TGCAGCGTCGGGGTCTTATACGAGCAGTACTTC. Amino acid sequence: CSVGVLYEQYF.

The rearrangement uses TRBV5-6 and TRBJ1-4; TRBD1 matches 8 bases. Germline V lookup: CDR1 SGHDT, CDR2 YYEEEE. V dropped 5 bases and J dropped 7; count of bases not matched to a gene: 13. The length of the CDR3 is 16 residues. CDR3 nucleotides: TGTGCCAGCAGGAACGCCCTGGACAGGGAGAGTGAAAAACTGTTTTTT. Translating it yields CASRNALDRESEKLFF. The variable domain in full, completed from reference TRBV5-6 and TRBJ1-4, reads DAGVTQSPTHLIKTRGQQVTLRCSPKSGHDTVSWYQQALGQGPQFIFQYYEEEERQRGNFPDRFSGHQFPNYSSELNVNALLLGDSALYLCASRNALDRESEKLFFGSGTQLSVL.